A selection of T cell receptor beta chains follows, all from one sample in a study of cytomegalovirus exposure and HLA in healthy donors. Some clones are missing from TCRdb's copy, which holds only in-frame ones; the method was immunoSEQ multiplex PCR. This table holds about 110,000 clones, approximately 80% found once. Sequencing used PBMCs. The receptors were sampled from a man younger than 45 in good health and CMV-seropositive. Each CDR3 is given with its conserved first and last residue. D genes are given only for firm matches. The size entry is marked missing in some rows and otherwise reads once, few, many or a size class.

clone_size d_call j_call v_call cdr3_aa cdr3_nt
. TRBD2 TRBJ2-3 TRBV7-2 CASSLDSGGTDTQYF TGTGCCAGCAGCTTAGACAGCGGGGGCACAGATACGCAGTATTTT
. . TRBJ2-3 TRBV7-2 CASSSSPGLQYF TGTGCCAGCAGCTCGTCGCCGGGACTGCAGTATTTT
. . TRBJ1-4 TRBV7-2 CASSIRTAEKLFF TGTGCCAGCAGCATTCGGACAGCTGAAAAACTGTTTTTT
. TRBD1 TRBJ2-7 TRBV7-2 CASSPRAGTGIYEQYF TGTGCCAGCAGCCCAAGGGCCGGGACAGGGATCTACGAGCAGTACTTC
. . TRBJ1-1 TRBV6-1 CASRFTGQGDTEAFF TGTGCCAGCAGATTTACAGGGCAGGGTGACACTGAAGCTTTCTTT
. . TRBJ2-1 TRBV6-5 CASSYSTGGNEQFF TGTGCCAGCAGTTACTCGACCGGGGGCAATGAGCAGTTCTTC
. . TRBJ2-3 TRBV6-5 CASSYDSGSTDTQYF TGTGCCAGCAGTTACGATTCTGGCAGCACAGATACGCAGTATTTT
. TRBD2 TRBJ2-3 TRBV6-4 CASSVASGGDTQYF TGTGCCAGCAGTGTGGCTAGCGGGGGAGATACGCAGTATTTT
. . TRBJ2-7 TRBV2 CASSESLEQYF TGTGCCAGCAGTGAGTCCCTCGAGCAGTACTTC
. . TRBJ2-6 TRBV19 CASSIEAESRANVLTF TGTGCCAGTAGTATAGAGGCGGAGTCTAGGGCCAACGTCCTGACTTTC
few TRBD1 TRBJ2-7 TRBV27 CASSFWQGVSHEQYF TGTGCCAGCAGTTTCTGGCAGGGGGTTTCCCACGAGCAGTACTTC
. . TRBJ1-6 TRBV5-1 CASSLEGLEALHF TGCGCCAGCAGCTTGGAAGGATTAGAGGCCCTCCACTTT
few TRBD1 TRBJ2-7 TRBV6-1 CASSRQGDSYEQYF TGTGCCAGCAGCAGACAGGGGGACTCCTACGAGCAGTACTTC
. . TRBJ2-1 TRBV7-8 CASSLPRGWDNEQFF TGTGCCAGCAGCTTACCCAGGGGATGGGACAATGAGCAGTTCTTC
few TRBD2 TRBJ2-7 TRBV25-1 CASSESASGGSYEQYF TGTGCCAGCAGTGAATCGGCCAGCGGGGGGTCCTACGAGCAGTACTTC
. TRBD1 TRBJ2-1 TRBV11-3 CASSSGQGVKNEQFF TGTGCCAGCAGCTCGGGACAGGGAGTAAAGAATGAGCAGTTCTTC
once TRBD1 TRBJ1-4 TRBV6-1 CATMTETGGFEKLFF TGTGCCACCATGACAGAGACAGGGGGCTTTGAAAAACTGTTTTTT
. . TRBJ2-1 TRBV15 CATSRDRPALDDEQFF TGTGCCACCAGCAGAGATAGGCCCGCGCTAGATGATGAGCAGTTCTTC
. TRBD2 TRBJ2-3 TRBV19 CASSIASGGAYFGTDTQYF TGTGCCAGTAGTATAGCTAGCGGGGGGGCATATTTCGGCACAGATACGCAGTATTTT
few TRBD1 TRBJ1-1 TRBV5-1 CASSLRTGENTEAFF TGCGCCAGCAGCCTGAGGACAGGAGAGAACACTGAAGCTTTCTTT
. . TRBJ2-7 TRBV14 CASSRGPSYEQYF TGTGCCAGCAGCCGGGGGCCCTCCTACGAGCAGTACTTC
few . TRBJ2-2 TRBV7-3 CASSPQGLGGELFF TGTGCCAGCAGCCCACAGGGTCTGGGCGGGGAGCTGTTTTTT
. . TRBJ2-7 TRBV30 CAWSVPRVYEQYF TGTGCCTGGAGTGTACCGAGGGTCTACGAGCAGTACTTC
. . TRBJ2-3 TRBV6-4 CASSDAGTQYF TGTGCCAGCAGTGACGCGGGTACGCAGTATTTT
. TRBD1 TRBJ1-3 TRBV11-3 CAGSRDRGAGNTIYF TGTGCCGGCAGCCGAGACAGGGGAGCGGGAAACACCATATATTTT
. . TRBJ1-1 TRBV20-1 CSASLPKKLVF TGCAGTGCTAGTTTGCCAAAGAAACTGGTCTTT
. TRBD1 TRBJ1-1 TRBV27 CASTGGGAGNTEAFF TGTGCCAGCACAGGAGGGGGCGCCGGGAACACTGAAGCTTTCTTT
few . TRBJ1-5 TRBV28 CASSLGGKQPQHF TGTGCCAGCAGTTTAGGGGGCAAGCAGCCCCAGCATTTT
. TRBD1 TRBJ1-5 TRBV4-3 CASSQTKPTGGQPQHF TGCGCCAGCAGCCAAACAAAGCCGACAGGGGGTCAGCCCCAGCATTTT
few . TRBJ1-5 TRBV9 CASSPDRHF TGTGCCAGCAGTCCGGACAGGCATTTT
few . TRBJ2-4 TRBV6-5 CASRDIAKNIQYF TGTGCCAGCAGGGACATAGCCAAAAACATTCAGTACTTC
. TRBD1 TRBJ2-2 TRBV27 CASSHLPADRAGELFF TGTGCCAGCAGTCACCTACCAGCAGACAGGGCCGGGGAGCTGTTTTTT
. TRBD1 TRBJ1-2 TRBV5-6 CASSLDPQGGLNGYTF TGTGCCAGCAGCTTGGACCCACAGGGGGGGCTGAATGGCTACACCTTC
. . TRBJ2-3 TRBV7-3 CASSSGGAVTQYF TGTGCCAGCAGCTCGGGCGGGGCGGTAACGCAGTATTTT
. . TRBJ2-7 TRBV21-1 CASSKCGAAAEQYF TGTGCCAGCAGCAAATGCGGGGCCGCGGCCGAGCAGTACTTC
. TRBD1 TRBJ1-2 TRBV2 CASSVDRTGDDYGYTF TGTGCCAGCAGCGTAGATCGGACAGGGGATGACTATGGCTACACCTTC
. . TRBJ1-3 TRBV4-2 CASSARHASGNTIYF TGTGCCAGCAGCGCAAGACATGCCTCTGGAAACACCATATATTTT
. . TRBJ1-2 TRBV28 CASGPGFYGYGYTF TGTGCCAGCGGCCCAGGGTTTTACGGCTATGGCTACACCTTC
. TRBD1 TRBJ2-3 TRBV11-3 CASSLGDRGSTDTQYF TGTGCCAGCAGCTTAGGGGACAGGGGAAGCACAGATACGCAGTATTTT
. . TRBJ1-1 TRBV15 CATSRGGDQSTEAFF TGTGCCACCAGCAGAGGGGGAGACCAATCCACTGAAGCTTTCTTT
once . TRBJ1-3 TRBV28 CASPYGFSTGNTIYF TGTGCCAGTCCCTACGGGTTCAGTACCGGAAACACCATATATTTT
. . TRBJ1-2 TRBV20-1 CSAWTSHGYTF TGCAGTGCTTGGACATCACATGGCTACACCTTC
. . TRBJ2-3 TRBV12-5 CASGLTPSPPDTQYF TGTGCTAGTGGTTTGACCCCGAGTCCCCCAGATACGCAGTATTTT
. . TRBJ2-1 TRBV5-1 CASGGAAEQFF TGCGCCAGTGGGGGGGCCGCTGAGCAGTTCTTC
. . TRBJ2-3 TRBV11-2 CASRDTGWDTQYF TGTGCCAGCAGGGATACAGGGTGGGATACGCAGTATTTT
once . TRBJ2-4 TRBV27 CASSIKQGVGNIQYF TGTGCCAGCAGTATCAAACAGGGAGTGGGGAACATTCAGTACTTC
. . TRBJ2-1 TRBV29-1 CSVRGNEQFF TGCAGCGTACGGGGGAATGAGCAGTTCTTC
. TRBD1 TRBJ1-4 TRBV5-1 CASSRTGDGSEKLFF TGCGCCAGCAGCAGGACAGGGGACGGGTCGGAAAAACTGTTTTTT
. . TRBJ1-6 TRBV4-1 CASSQDGRVGSSPLHF TGCGCCAGCAGCCAAGATGGCAGGGTTGGTAGTTCACCCCTCCACTTT
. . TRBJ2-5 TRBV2 CASSVTRTAQETQYF TGTGCCAGCAGTGTGACCCGGACAGCCCAAGAGACCCAGTACTTC
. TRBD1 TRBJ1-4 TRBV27 CASSIQGATNEKLFF TGTGCCAGCAGTATACAGGGGGCGACTAATGAAAAACTGTTTTTT
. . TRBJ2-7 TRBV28 CASSFLRSEQYF TGTGCCAGCAGTTTTCTCCGTTCCGAGCAGTACTTC
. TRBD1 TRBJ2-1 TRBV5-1 CASSLGQGIDEQFF TGCGCCAGCAGCCTAGGACAGGGGATAGATGAGCAGTTCTTC